Below are 30 T cell receptor beta chains sequenced from a single sample in a study of post-analysis software for immune sequencing data. Points from the study as a whole: Five TRBV segments, including TRBV5-6, TRBV5-1 and TRBV20-1, were more frequent in patients than controls.

Antigens for these TCRs are unknown. Incorporated into the TCR beta cDNA libraries were unique molecular identifiers, which served to reduce PCR and sequencing biases. In TCRdb, the PCR reads were re-called with MiXCR into one record per CDR3 protein. The sample contains roughly 410,000 distinct CDR3 sequences, less than 40% of which appear only once. The sample taken for sequencing was blood. The source of these receptors is a girl between 5 and 17 years old with multiple sclerosis.

This chain joins TRBV6-6 and TRBJ2-5; D gene uncertain. The J call may be faulty, since TRBJ2-7 better matches the DNA end. Germline V gene data show CDR1 as MNHNY and CDR2 as SVGAGI (reference sequence). The CDR3 runs 14 residues. This chain's CDR3 is CASSYPTGMGEQYF. Here the CDR3 DNA reads TGTGCCAGCAGTTACCCGACTGGGATGGGCGAGCAGTACTTC.

This clonotype has a handful of counts. This chain links TRBV4-1 with TRBJ2-5; 7 nucleotides match TRBD1. V gave up 3 bases and J gave up 3 bases; unmatched junction bases: 7. The CDR3 extends over 15 amino acids. CDR1 and CDR2 (germline): MGHRA, YSYEKL. CDR3 DNA: TGCGCCAGCAGCCACTCAAGGGGGACAGAAGAGACCCAGTACTTC. Encoded protein: CASSHSRGTEETQYF.

The rearrangement links TRBV5-1 to TRBJ1-2; no clear D gene. Germline CDR1 is SGHRS and CDR2 is YFSETQ. Trimming took off 0 bases at V and 0 bases at J, with 9 bases between the two ends. CDR3 length equals 15 residues. The CDR3 DNA reads TGCGCCAGCAGCTTGGGGCGGGAAGCTAACTATGGCTACACCTTC. Protein sequence: CASSLGREANYGYTF.

This clonotype was seen many times. Its ends do not fully match the called genes, so a read error is possible. The rearrangement links TRBV7-7 to TRBJ2-7, with D tentatively TRBD1 (6 bases). Germline CDR1 and CDR2: SSHAT and FNYEAQ (reference sequence). The CDR3 is made up of 13 amino acids. CDR3 sequence (DNA): TGTGCTAGCAGCCCAACACAGGGTGACGAGCAGTACTTC. This encodes CASSPTQGDEQYF.

This chain uses TRBV20-1 with TRBJ2-7; 8 nucleotides line up with TRBD2. V was clipped by 6 bases and J by 0 bases; unmatched bases: 4. Germline-derived CDR1 and CDR2 are DFQATT and SNEGSKA (reference sequence). The CDR3 has 13 amino acids. The CDR3 loop reads CSASSGRSYEQYF. CDR3 coding DNA: TGCAGTGCCTCTAGCGGGCGCTCCTACGAGCAGTACTTC.

This clonotype was seen a handful of times. The chain uses TRBV6-2 or TRBV6-3 and TRBJ1-2; D is possibly TRBD1 (6 bases). V lost 6 bases to trimming and J lost 4 bases, with 15 bases between them. CDR3 length equals 14 residues. Germline CDR1 reads MNHEY; CDR2 reads SVGEGT. The CDR3 here is CASSTTGGFYGYTF. The CDR3 bases are TGTGCCAGCAGCACGACGGGGGGCTTCTATGGCTACACCTTC.

This clonotype was found a few times. The J gene is TRBJ1-2, the V gene TRBV7-2; D perhaps matches TRBD1 (6 bases). CDR1 and CDR2 from the germline V gene are SGHTA and FQGNSA. CDR3 length: 16 amino acids. V was trimmed by 5 bases and J by 1 base, leaving 17 bases between them. CDR3 sequence: CASSRGGGRLNYGYTF. The CDR3 bases are TGTGCCAGCAGCCGCGGCGGGGGCCGTCTTAACTATGGCTACACCTTC.

The chain employs TRBV6-1 and TRBJ2-7, with D tentatively TRBD1 (6 bases). The V end was cut by 1 base, the J end by 1 base, with 11 bases between. The germline V gene has CDR1 MNHNS and CDR2 SASEGT. The CDR3 consists of 15 residues. CDR3 sequence reads: CASSEVGHRSYEQYF. CDR3 nucleotides: TGTGCCAGCAGTGAAGTGGGACATAGATCCTACGAGCAGTACTTC.

The CDR3 DNA follows: TGTGCCAGACTAGGCGGGGGGGGGTCTGAAGAAGAGACCCAGTACTTC. Translating it yields CARLGGGGSEEETQYF. The V gene is TRBV12-3 or TRBV12-4, the J gene TRBJ2-5; TRBD2 aligns across 9 bases. V lost 9 bases and J lost 3; bases outside the gene matches: 14. This CDR3 spans 16 amino acids.

The table lists this clonotype with many counts. The chain recombines TRBV28 with TRBJ1-2; a possible D gene is TRBD1 (5 bases). CDR3 length: 14 residues. With 6 bases removed from V and 4 bases from J, the gap between germline ends came to 15 bases. Germline V CDR1 and CDR2: MDHEN, SYDVKM. For the CDR3, the DNA is TGTGCCAGCAGAGGGGACCCCCCTCTCTATGGCTACACCTTC. Residues: CASRGDPPLYGYTF.

For the CDR3, the DNA is TGTGCCAGCAGCCAGGTGAACATTCAGTACTTC. Protein product: CASSQVNIQYF. The chain joins TRBV3-1 to TRBJ2-4; unclear D gene. Germline CDR1 LGHDT, CDR2 YNNKEL (reference sequence). V was cut by 3 bases and J by 7 bases, with 4 bases left in between. The CDR3 contains 11 residues.

The chain combines TRBV12-3 or TRBV12-4 with TRBJ2-1; possible D gene TRBD2, 6 bases. The CDR3 contains 15 residues. Trimming took 5 bases from V and 7 from J, leaving 18 bases between them. In nucleotides, the CDR3 is TGTGCCAGCAGTCTCCTAGCGTGGGAACAGAATGAGCAGTTCTTC. Its protein product is CASSLLAWEQNEQFF.

The chain joins TRBV4-2 to TRBJ2-2; possibly TRBD1 for D (6 bases). The CDR3 loop spans 16 amino acids. The V end was cut by 3 bases, the J end by 5 bases, with 16 bases between. From germline, CDR1 is LGHNA and CDR2 YNFKEQ. In DNA form, the CDR3 reads TGTGCCAGCAGCCACACGCCGGGACAAAGTACCGGGGAGCTGTTTTTT. Translation: CASSHTPGQSTGELFF.

This clonotype turned up a few times. This chain uses TRBV2 with TRBJ2-1; D is possibly TRBD1 (5 bases). Per germline, CDR1 SNHLY and CDR2 FYNNEI. V lost 4 bases, J lost 8 bases, and 18 bases lay in between. This CDR3 is built from 15 residues. This CDR3 reads CASSGGYGTRDEQFF. For the CDR3, the DNA is TGTGCCAGCAGTGGCGGATACGGCACCAGGGATGAGCAGTTCTTC.

J is TRBJ1-1 and V is TRBV20-1; D gene uncertain. The CDR3 consists of 12 residues. Trimming stripped 3 bases from V and 6 bases from J, with 11 bases between. From germline, CDR1 is DFQATT and CDR2 SNEGSKA (reference sequence). The CDR3 reads CSASPGSPEAFF. The CDR3 DNA reads TGCAGTGCTAGTCCGGGTAGCCCTGAAGCTTTCTTT.

This clonotype was seen only a few times. This rearrangement joins TRBV9 to TRBJ1-1; 8 nucleotides align to TRBD1. Germline CDR1 is SGDLS and CDR2 is YYNGEE. The CDR3 spans 14 residues. V gave up 4 bases and J gave up 0 bases; unmatched junction bases: 2. CDR3 residues: CASSRQGLNTEAFF. The CDR3 region has the DNA TGTGCCAGCAGCCGACAGGGGCTGAACACTGAAGCTTTCTTT.

The sample holds one count of this clonotype. The gene calls are TRBV3-1 and TRBJ2-1, with D uncertain. The V gene lost 1 base and the J gene lost 2 bases, with 0 bases spanning the gap. Germline CDR1 is LGHDT and CDR2 is YNNKEL (reference sequence). The CDR3 extends over 12 amino acids. This CDR3 reads CASSQAYNEQFF. The CDR3 coding sequence is TGTGCCAGCAGCCAAGCCTACAATGAGCAGTTCTTC.

There are many counts of this clonotype. Here the CDR3 DNA reads TGTGCCAGCAGCAACTGGGACATTAGCTCCTACAATGAGCAGTTCTTC. Translated, it gives CASSNWDISSYNEQFF. V usage is TRBV4-2 and J usage is TRBJ2-1; D is possibly TRBD1 (6 bases). V was shortened by 5 bases and J by 0 bases, with 14 bases between the two germline ends. This CDR3 has 16 residues. CDR1 and CDR2 (germline): LGHNA, YNFKEQ.

Comments on this clonotype: A much bigger clone sits one base away, suggesting this may be a read error. This rearrangement joins TRBV20-1 to TRBJ2-1; 8 bases match TRBD2. Germline V gene lookup returns CDR1 DFQATT and CDR2 SNEGSKA (reference sequence). This CDR3 has 13 residues. V lost 7 bases, J lost 7 bases, and 9 bases stayed unmatched. The CDR3 sequence: CSVGLAALNEQFF. CDR3 DNA sequence: TGCAGTGTTGGACTAGCCGCCCTAAATGAGCAGTTCTTC.

The chain couples TRBV10-2 to TRBJ1-5, with 7 bases lining up with TRBD1. The CDR3 length is 14 residues. Trimming removed 5 bases from V and 3 bases from J; junction bases left unmatched: 4. The V gene's germline CDR1 is WSHSY and CDR2 SAAADI. The CDR3 loop reads CASSFGTDNQPQHF. CDR3 bases: TGCGCCAGCAGTTTCGGGACAGACAATCAGCCCCAGCATTTT.

This chain connects TRBV7-2 to TRBJ1-2; D remains ambiguous. The CDR3 extends over 15 amino acids. The germline V and J ends were trimmed by 0 bases and 4 bases, with 12 bases remaining between them. Germline V lookup: CDR1 SGHTA, CDR2 FQGNSA. The CDR3 sequence: CASSLAGPASYGYTF. The CDR3 region has the DNA TGTGCCAGCAGCTTAGCAGGCCCAGCGAGCTATGGCTACACCTTC.

The chain combines TRBV5-8 with TRBJ2-5, with 7 bases lining up with TRBD2. The trim removed 4 bases at V and 5 bases at J, leaving 11 bases unmatched. The germline CDR1 and CDR2 sequences are SGHTS and YDEGEE. This CDR3 is built from 15 residues. The CDR3 sequence: CASSATFSGQETQYF. In DNA, the CDR3 is TGTGCCAGCAGCGCTACCTTTAGCGGGCAGGAGACCCAGTACTTC.

This chain uses TRBV30 with TRBJ2-5; TRBD2 agrees at 10 bases. Gene TRBJ2-7 matches the end of the DNA better, so the J call may be wrong. From germline, CDR1 is GTSNPN and CDR2 SVGIG (reference sequence). The length of the CDR3 is 16 residues. The CDR3 sequence is CAWSEGAGGPKYEQYF. The CDR3 bases are TGTGCCTGGAGTGAAGGAGCGGGGGGGCCTAAGTACGAGCAGTACTTC.

A few counts support this clonotype. V and J are TRBV29-1 and TRBJ2-7, with D possibly being TRBD2 (5 bases). V was shortened by 7 bases and J by 4 bases, with 17 bases between the two germline ends. CDR1 and CDR2 (germline): SQVTM, ANQGSEA. This CDR3 has 13 residues. The CDR3 region is CSAGSADSYEQYF. The DNA for the CDR3 is TGCAGCGCTGGTTCGGCGGACTCTTACGAGCAGTACTTC.

The chain joins TRBV28 to TRBJ1-2; no reliable D call. CDR1 is MDHEN and CDR2 is SYDVKM in the germline V gene. The length of the CDR3 is 13 residues. Trimming shortened V by 3 bases and J by 4 bases, and 9 bases separated the two germline ends. The CDR3 DNA follows: TGTGCCAGCAGTTTTTCCGCCCCCTATGGCTACACCTTC. The encoded protein is CASSFSAPYGYTF.

The table lists this clonotype with many counts. The chain links TRBV5-1 to TRBJ2-1; the match to TRBD1 covers 7 bases. The CDR3 spans 14 residues. Trimming removed 6 bases from V and 3 bases from J; junction bases left unmatched: 6. CDR1 and CDR2 from the germline V gene are SGHRS and YFSETQ. The CDR3 here is CASTSAGGYNEQFF. CDR3 DNA sequence: TGCGCCAGCACATCGGCAGGGGGCTACAATGAGCAGTTCTTC.

This clonotype was seen more than once but under ten times. The genes are TRBV24-1 and TRBJ2-5; D remains unclear. Trimming pared 6 bases from V and 1 base from J, leaving 8 bases between. This CDR3 has 13 residues. Germline assignment: CDR1 KGHDR and CDR2 SFDVKD. CDR3 protein: CATSPKIQETQYF. CDR3 DNA: TGTGCCACCAGTCCCAAGATCCAAGAGACCCAGTACTTC.

The genes are TRBV10-3 and TRBJ1-5; D unresolved. The V end lost 0 bases, the J end lost 2 bases, and 8 bases lay between the germline ends. This CDR3 comprises 15 residues. Germline loops: CDR1 ENHRY, CDR2 SYGVKD. The CDR3 DNA reads as TGTGCCATCAGTGAGTCGGGTAGGGGCAATCAGCCCCAGCATTTT. Translation: CAISESGRGNQPQHF.

There are a few counts of this clonotype. V and J are TRBV20-1 and TRBJ2-1, with D maybe TRBD1 (5 bases). The CDR3 is 11 residues long. V was clipped by 4 bases and J by 9 bases, with 10 bases between them. Germline V gene lookup returns CDR1 DFQATT and CDR2 SNEGSKA (reference sequence). The CDR3 bases are TGCAGTGCTAACAGGTGGGGTGAGCAGTTCTTC. Protein product: CSANRWGEQFF.

This clonotype was seen only a few times. CDR3 residues: CASSLAWGPSYEQYF. The CDR3 bases are TGCGCCAGCAGCTTGGCCTGGGGGCCATCCTACGAGCAGTACTTC. The V gene is TRBV5-1, the J gene TRBJ2-7; D might be TRBD1 (6 bases). CDR1 and CDR2 from the germline V gene are SGHRS and YFSETQ. The CDR3 is 15 residues long. The V gene lost 0 bases and the J gene lost 1 base, with 11 bases spanning the gap.